This T cell receptor (beta chain) derives from a study of cytomegalovirus exposure and HLA in healthy donors. Study-level results: In an earlier analysis, about 87% or about 30%: the productive usage of most TCR beta V segments. In a later analysis, HLA-associated beta chains showed higher expansion and lower generation probabilities than comparable chains. An analysis that was carried out later associated some 17,000 TCR beta sequences with HLA alleles at 0.05 false discovery rate.

There are 13 residues in the CDR3. The V end lost 2 bases, the J end lost 8 bases, and 9 bases lay between the germline ends. Per the germline V gene, CDR1 is WNHNN and CDR2 is SYGVQD (reference sequence). Primers: 60 Vbeta forward and 13 Jbeta reverse. As processed by the authors: A later analysis counted 65 million to 95 million unique TCR beta chains, around 12 million shared. TCRdb keeps only in-frame clones here, not all; method: immunoSEQ multiplex PCR. That table gives V, J and clone size, and the DNA gave D and trimming. This table holds 130,000 or so clones, roughly 71% found once. In the case of this clone: Its antigen is as yet unknown.

The V and J genes are TRBV10-1 and TRBJ1-4; a weak D match, TRBD1 (6 bases). The sample consisted of PBMCs. This sequence was found in a woman aged 40 to 49 in good health and CMV-seronegative. CDR3 bases: TGCGCCAGCAGTGAGGGACAGCGGGAAAAACTGTTTTTT. Translating gives CASSEGQREKLFF.